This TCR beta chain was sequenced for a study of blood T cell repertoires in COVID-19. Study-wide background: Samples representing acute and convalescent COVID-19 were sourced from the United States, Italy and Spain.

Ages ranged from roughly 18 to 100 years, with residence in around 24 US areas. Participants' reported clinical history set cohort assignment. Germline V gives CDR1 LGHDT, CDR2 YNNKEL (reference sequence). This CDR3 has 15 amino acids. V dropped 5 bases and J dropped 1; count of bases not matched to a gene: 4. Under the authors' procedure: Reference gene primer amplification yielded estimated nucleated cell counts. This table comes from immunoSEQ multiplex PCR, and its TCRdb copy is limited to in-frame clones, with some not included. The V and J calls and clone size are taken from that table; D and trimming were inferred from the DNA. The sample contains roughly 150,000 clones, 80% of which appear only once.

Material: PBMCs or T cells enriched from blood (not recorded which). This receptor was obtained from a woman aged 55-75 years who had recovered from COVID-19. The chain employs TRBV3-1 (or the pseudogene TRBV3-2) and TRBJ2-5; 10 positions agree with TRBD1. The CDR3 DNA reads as TGTGCCAGCAGCACACGGACAGGGGGCCAAGAGACCCAGTACTTC. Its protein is CASSTRTGGQETQYF.